This T cell receptor (beta chain) originates from a study of technical replicates of blood from several donors. CDR3 size: 14 residues. J gave up 5 bases and V 3 bases, and 6 bases lay outside the gene matches. The germline V gene encodes CDR1 SGHDT and CDR2 YYEEEE. Sequencing was performed with immunoSEQ multiplex PCR; in TCRdb, only in-frame clones are kept and a portion is missing. The data hold 50,000 or so clones, with 80% to 95% observed a single time. The chain employs TRBV5-6 and TRBJ2-7; the match to TRBD1 covers 9 bases. The sequence was collected from a human donor in good health. Some clones in this sample may be carry-over from other donors' samples. The sequencing sample was made of PBMCs. The CDR3 bases are TGTGCCAGCAGCTGGAAGGACAGGGGAAACGAGCAGTACTTC. Translation: CASSWKDRGNEQYF.